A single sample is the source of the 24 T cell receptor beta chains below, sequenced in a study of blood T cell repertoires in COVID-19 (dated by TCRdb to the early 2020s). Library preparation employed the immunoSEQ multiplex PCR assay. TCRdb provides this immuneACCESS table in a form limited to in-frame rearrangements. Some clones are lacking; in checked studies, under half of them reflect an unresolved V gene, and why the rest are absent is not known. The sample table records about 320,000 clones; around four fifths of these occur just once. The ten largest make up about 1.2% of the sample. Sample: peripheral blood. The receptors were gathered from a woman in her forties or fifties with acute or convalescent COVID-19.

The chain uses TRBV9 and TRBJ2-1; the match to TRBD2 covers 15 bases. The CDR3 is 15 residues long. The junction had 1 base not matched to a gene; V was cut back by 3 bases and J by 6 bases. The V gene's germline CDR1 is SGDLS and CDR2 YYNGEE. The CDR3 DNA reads TGTGCCAGCAGCGGGACTAGCGGGGGGGTCAATGAGCAGTTCTTC. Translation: CASSGTSGGVNEQFF.

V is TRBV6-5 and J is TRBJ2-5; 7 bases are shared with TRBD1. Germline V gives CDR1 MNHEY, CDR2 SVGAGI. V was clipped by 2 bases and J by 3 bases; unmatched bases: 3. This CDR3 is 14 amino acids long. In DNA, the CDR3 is TGTGCCAGCAGTTACACGACAGGGAAAGAGACCCAGTACTTC. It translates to CASSYTTGKETQYF.

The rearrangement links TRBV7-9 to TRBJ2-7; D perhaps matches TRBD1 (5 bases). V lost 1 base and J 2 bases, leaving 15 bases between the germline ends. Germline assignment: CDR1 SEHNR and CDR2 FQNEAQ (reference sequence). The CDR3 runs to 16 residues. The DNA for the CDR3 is TGTGCCAGCAGCTTAGGCTCAGGGATGGGGACCTACGAGCAGTACGTC. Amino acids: CASSLGSGMGTYEQYV.

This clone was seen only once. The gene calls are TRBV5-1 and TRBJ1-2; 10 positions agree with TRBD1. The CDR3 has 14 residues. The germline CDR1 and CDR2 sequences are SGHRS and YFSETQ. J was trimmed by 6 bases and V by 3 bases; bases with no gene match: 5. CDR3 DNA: TGCGCCAGCAGCTGGGACAGGGGTGGGGATGGCTACACCTTC. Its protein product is CASSWDRGGDGYTF.

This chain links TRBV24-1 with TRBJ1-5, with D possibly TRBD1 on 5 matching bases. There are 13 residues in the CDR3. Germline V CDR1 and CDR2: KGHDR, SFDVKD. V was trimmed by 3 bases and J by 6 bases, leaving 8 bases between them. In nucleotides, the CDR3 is TGTGCCACCAGTGATACGGGGGGTCAGCCCCAGCATTTT. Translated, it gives CATSDTGGQPQHF.

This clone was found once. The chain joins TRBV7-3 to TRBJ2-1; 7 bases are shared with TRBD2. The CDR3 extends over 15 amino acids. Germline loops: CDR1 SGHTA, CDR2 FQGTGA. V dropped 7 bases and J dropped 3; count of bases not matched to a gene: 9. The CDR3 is CASTPGGSNYNEQFF. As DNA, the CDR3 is TGTGCCAGCACCCCAGGCGGGAGCAACTACAATGAGCAGTTCTTC.

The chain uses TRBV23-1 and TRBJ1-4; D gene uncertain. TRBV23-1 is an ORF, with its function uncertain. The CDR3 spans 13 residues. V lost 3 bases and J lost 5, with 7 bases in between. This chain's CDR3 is CASSQSGNEKLFF. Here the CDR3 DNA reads TGCGCCAGCAGTCAGTCAGGAAATGAAAAACTGTTTTTT.

CDR3 sequence: CASSLIRDGGYTF. The CDR3 region has the DNA TGTGCCAGCAGCTTAATCCGGGATGGTGGCTACACCTTC. The chain employs TRBV7-9 and TRBJ1-2; D is ambiguous. Germline V gene data show CDR1 as SEHNR and CDR2 as FQNEAQ (reference sequence). The CDR3 runs to 13 residues. V was shortened by 2 bases and J by 7 bases, with 11 bases between the two germline ends.

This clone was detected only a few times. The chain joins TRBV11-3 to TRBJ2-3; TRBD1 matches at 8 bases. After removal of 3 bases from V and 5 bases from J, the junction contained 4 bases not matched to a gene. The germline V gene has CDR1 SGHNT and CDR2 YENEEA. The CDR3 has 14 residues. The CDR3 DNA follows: TGTGCCAGCAGCTTGACAGGGGTTGGAGATACGCAGTATTTT. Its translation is CASSLTGVGDTQYF.

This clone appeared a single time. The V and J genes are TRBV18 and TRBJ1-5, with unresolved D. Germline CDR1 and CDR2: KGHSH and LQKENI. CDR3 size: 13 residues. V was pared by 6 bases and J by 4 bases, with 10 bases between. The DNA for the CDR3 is TGTGCCAGCTCGCCCGGGGAGAATCAGCCCCAGCATTTT. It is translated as CASSPGENQPQHF.

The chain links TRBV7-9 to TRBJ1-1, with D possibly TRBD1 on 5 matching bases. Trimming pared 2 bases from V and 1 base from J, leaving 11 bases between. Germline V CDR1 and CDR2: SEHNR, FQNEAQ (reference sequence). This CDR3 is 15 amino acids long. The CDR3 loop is CASSLMGGPNTEAFF. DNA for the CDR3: TGTGCCAGCAGCTTAATGGGGGGACCGAACACTGAAGCTTTCTTT.

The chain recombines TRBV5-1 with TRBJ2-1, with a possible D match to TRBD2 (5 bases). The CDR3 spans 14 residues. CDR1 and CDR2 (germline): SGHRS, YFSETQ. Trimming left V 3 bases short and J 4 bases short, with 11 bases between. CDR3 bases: TGCGCCAGCAGCTGGACCCGGGATTACAATGAGCAGTTCTTC. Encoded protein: CASSWTRDYNEQFF.

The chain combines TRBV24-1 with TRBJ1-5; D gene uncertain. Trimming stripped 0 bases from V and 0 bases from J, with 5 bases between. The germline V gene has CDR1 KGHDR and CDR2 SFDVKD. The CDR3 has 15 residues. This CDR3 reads CATSDLGFSNQPQHF. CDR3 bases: TGTGCCACCAGTGATTTGGGCTTTAGCAATCAGCCCCAGCATTTT.

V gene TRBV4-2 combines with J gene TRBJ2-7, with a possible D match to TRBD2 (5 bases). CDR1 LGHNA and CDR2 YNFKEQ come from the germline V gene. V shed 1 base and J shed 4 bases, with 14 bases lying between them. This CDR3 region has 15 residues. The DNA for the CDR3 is TGTGCCAGCAGCCAAGCTGCGGGTTTGGAGTACGAGCAGTACTTC. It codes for CASSQAAGLEYEQYF.

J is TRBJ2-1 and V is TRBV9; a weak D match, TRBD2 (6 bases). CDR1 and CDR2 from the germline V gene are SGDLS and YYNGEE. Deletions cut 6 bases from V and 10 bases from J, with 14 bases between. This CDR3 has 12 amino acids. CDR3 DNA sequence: TGTGCCAGCACCCTGGGAGGAGAGGAGCAGTTCTTC. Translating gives CASTLGGEEQFF.

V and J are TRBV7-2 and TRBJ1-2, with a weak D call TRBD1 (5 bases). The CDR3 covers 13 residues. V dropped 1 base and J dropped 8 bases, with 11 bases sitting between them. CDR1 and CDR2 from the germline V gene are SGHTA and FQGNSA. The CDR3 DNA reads TGTGCCAGCAGCTTAGGTGGGGGGGTAGGCTACACCTTC. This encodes CASSLGGGVGYTF. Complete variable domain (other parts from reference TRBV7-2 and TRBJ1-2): GAGVSQSPSNKVTEKGKDVELRCDPISGHTALYWYRQSLGQGLEFLIYFQGNSAPDKSGLPSDRFSAERTGGSVSTLTIQRTQQEDSAVYLCASSLGGGVGYTFGSGTRLTVV.

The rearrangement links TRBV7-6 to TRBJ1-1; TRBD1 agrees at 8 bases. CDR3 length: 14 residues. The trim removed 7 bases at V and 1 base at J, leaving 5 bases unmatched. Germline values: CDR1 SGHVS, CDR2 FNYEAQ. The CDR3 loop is CASTPGQGNTEAFF. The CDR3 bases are TGTGCCAGCACCCCAGGACAGGGGAACACTGAAGCTTTCTTT.

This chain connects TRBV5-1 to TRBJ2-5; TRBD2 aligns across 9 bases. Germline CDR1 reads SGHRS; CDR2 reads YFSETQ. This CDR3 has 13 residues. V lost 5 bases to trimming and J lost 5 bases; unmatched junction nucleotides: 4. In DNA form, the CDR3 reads TGCGCCAGCAGTGGGACTAGCTTCGAGACCCAGTACTTC. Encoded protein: CASSGTSFETQYF. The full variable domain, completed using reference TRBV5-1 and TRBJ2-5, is KAGVTQTPRYLIKTRGQQVTLSCSPISGHRSVSWYQQTPGQGLQFLFEYFSETQRNKGNFPGRFSGRQFSNSRSEMNVSTLELGDSALYLCASSGTSFETQYFGPGTRLLVL.

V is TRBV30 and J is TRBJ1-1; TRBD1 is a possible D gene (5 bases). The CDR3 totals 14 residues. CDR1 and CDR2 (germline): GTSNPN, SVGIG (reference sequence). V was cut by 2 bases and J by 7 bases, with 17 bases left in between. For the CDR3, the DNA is TGTGCCTGGAGTCAACCCCCTTCGCAGGGTGAAGCTTTCTTT. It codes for CAWSQPPSQGEAFF.

The CDR3 bases are TGTGCCAGCAGACCGGGACAGGAAACGCAGTATTTT. Residues: CASRPGQETQYF. This sequence joins TRBV12-3 or TRBV12-4 and TRBJ2-3, with TRBD1 matching over 8 bases. After removal of 6 bases from V and 9 bases from J, the junction contained 5 bases not matched to a gene. This CDR3 spans 12 amino acids.

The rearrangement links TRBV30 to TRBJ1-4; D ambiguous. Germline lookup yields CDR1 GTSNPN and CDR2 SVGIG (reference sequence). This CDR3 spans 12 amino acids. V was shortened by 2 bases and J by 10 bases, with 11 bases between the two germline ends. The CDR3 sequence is CAWSSDSGKLFF. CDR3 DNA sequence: TGTGCCTGGAGTTCAGACTCGGGAAAACTGTTTTTT.

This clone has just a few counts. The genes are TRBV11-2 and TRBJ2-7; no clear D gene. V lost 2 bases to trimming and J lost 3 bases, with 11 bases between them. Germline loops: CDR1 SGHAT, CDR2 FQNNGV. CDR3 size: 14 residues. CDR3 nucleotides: TGTGCCAGCAGCTTAAACCCCGCGGACTACGAGCAGTACTTC. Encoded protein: CASSLNPADYEQYF.

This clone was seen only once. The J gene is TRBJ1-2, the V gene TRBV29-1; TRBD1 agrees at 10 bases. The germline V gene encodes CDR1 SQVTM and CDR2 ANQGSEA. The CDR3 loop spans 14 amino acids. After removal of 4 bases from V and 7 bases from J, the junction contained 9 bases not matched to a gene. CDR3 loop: CSVGLTGGGGGYTF. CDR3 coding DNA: TGCAGCGTTGGACTGACAGGGGGCGGGGGTGGCTACACCTTC.

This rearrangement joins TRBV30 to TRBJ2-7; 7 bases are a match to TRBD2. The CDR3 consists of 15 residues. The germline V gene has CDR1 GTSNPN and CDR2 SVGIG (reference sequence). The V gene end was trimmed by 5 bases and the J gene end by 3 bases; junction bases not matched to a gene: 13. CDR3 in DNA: TGTGCCTGGGCCCCCGGGGGTAGCGGGCACTACGAGCAGTACTTC. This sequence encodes CAWAPGGSGHYEQYF.